This passage covers 8 T cell receptor beta chains from one sample sequenced in a study of human T cells and chemical hapten exposure. The study's library attached unique molecular identifiers to single cDNA molecules. TCRdb analysed the reads with MiXCR anew, one entry per CDR3 protein. The sample yields around 120,000 distinct CDR3 sequences, over 7% seen once. Extraction of total RNA was performed on unfractionated whole blood. Material: whole blood. The receptors stem from a human donor in good health. Some clones in this sample may be carry-over from other donors' samples.

This clonotype was counted only a few times. This chain links TRBV20-1 with TRBJ2-5, with TRBD1 identical over 8 bases. Per the germline V gene, CDR1 is DFQATT and CDR2 is SNEGSKA (reference sequence). The J segment lost 5 bases and the V segment lost 0 bases, leaving 8 bases of the junction unmatched. This CDR3 spans 15 amino acids. The CDR3 DNA reads as TGCAGTGCTAGAGATATCGGGCAGGGGGCTGAGACCCAGTACTTC. It yields the protein CSARDIGQGAETQYF.

This clonotype was seen a few times. This chain connects TRBV7-2 to TRBJ2-5; 11 nucleotides agree with TRBD2. CDR1 and CDR2 (germline): SGHTA, FQGNSA. V was pared by 2 bases and J by 4 bases, with 15 bases of the junction left unmatched. The CDR3 is 19 amino acids. CDR3 sequence reads: CASSLWGPVLAGGGETQYF. The CDR3 nucleotides are TGTGCCAGCAGCTTATGGGGGCCGGTTCTAGCGGGGGGTGGAGAGACCCAGTACTTC.

This clonotype was seen a few times. This rearrangement joins TRBV4-2 to TRBJ2-7; 7 nucleotides line up with TRBD1. The CDR3 has 15 residues. The ends lost 0 bases at V and 2 bases at J; junction bases unmatched: 4. Germline V gene lookup returns CDR1 LGHNA and CDR2 YNFKEQ. CDR3 nucleotide sequence: TGTGCCAGCAGCCAAGATGTAACAGGGGCCTACGAGCAGTACTTC. Residues: CASSQDVTGAYEQYF.

This chain joins TRBV12-3 or TRBV12-4 and TRBJ1-1; D unclear. This CDR3 has 12 residues. V was clipped by 3 bases and J by 11 bases, with 13 bases between them. CDR3 in DNA: TGTGCCAGCAGTTTTTGGGCCGGGTTCGCTTTCTTT. Translated, it gives CASSFWAGFAFF.

The V call is TRBV16, the J call TRBJ1-4, with D perhaps TRBD1 (5 bases). The V end lost 4 bases, the J end lost 5 bases, and 11 bases lay between the germline ends. The CDR3 sequence is 14 residues long. Per germline, CDR1 KGHSY and CDR2 FQNENV. The CDR3 loop reads CASSPRQLNEKLFF. As DNA, the CDR3 is TGTGCCAGCAGCCCCCGACAGCTAAATGAAAAACTGTTTTTT. The full variable domain, rest sourced from reference TRBV16 and TRBJ1-4, is GEEVAQTPKHLVRGEGQKAKLYCAPIKGHSYVFWYQQVLKNEFKFLISFQNENVFDETGMPKERFSAKCLPNSPCSLEIQATKLEDSAVYFCASSPRQLNEKLFFGSGTQLSVL.

The chain employs TRBV14 and TRBJ2-1; D possibly corresponds to TRBD2 (5 bases). CDR1 is SGHDN, CDR2 FVKESK, per germline. The CDR3 totals 13 residues. V lost 4 bases, J lost 6 bases, and 10 bases lay in between. The CDR3 loop reads CASSPILGNEQFF. The CDR3 DNA reads TGTGCCAGCAGCCCTATACTAGGCAATGAGCAGTTCTTC.

This clonotype was found many times. The CDR3 bases are TGTGCCAGCAGTTCCGCGGGGGGGCCTCGCTCCTACGAGCAGTACTTC. As protein: CASSSAGGPRSYEQYF. This chain joins TRBV12-3 or TRBV12-4 and TRBJ2-7, with 9 bases identical to TRBD2. The CDR3 contains 16 residues. Trimming removed 4 bases from V and 0 bases from J; junction bases left unmatched: 7.

This rearrangement joins TRBV11-2 to TRBJ2-7; D might be TRBD2 (6 bases). V shed 6 bases and J shed 6 bases, with 24 bases lying between them. There are 16 residues in the CDR3. Germline V gene lookup returns CDR1 SGHAT and CDR2 FQNNGV. The CDR3, as DNA: TGTGCCAGCAGGGATTCGGGACTCCTACATAGTTTCGAGCAGTACTTC. Its translation: CASRDSGLLHSFEQYF.